This T cell receptor beta chain was recovered during a study of blood T cell repertoires in COVID-19. In the study overall: Samples representing acute and convalescent COVID-19 were sourced from the United States, Italy and Spain. The cDNA or gDNA used as material had been derived from T cells, B-cell-depleted T cells, or PBMCs.

Study processing details: Counts of nucleated cells, estimated from reference gene primer amplification, were obtained. Assay: immunoSEQ multiplex PCR; the TCRdb copy retains only in-frame clones and omits some. That table furnishes V, J and clone size, whereas the DNA furnished D and trimming. The table has around 300,000 clones, approximately 83% seen once. V shed 5 bases and J 1 base; nucleotides not matched to a gene: 3. The CDR3 extends over 14 amino acids. Looked up from germline, CDR1 is MNHNY and CDR2 is SVGAGI (reference sequence). The genes are TRBV6-6 and TRBJ2-7, with 9 bases lining up with TRBD1. The TCR was taken from a woman aged 25-40 years who had recovered from COVID-19. Sequenced material: peripheral blood. In DNA, the CDR3 is TGTGCCAGCAGTCGGACAGGGGCTTCCTACGAGCAGTACTTC. It codes for CASSRTGASYEQYF.